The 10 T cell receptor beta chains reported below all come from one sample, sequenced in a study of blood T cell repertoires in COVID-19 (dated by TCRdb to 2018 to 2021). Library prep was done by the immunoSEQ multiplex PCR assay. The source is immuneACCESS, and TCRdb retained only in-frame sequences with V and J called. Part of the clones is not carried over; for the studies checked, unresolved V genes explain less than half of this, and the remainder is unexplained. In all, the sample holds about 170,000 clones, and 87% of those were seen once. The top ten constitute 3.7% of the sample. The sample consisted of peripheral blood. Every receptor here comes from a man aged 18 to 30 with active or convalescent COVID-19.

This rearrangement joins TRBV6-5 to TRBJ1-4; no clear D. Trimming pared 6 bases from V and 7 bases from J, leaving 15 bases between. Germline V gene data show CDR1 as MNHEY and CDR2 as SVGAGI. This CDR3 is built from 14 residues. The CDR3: CASRTGEPAEKLFF. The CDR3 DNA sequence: TGTGCCAGCAGGACGGGTGAGCCGGCTGAAAAACTGTTTTTT.

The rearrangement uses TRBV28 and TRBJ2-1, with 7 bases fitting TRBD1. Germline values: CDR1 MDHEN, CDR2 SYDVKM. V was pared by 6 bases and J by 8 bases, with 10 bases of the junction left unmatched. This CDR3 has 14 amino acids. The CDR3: CASSKRTGGDEQFF. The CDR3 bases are TGTGCCAGCAGCAAGAGGACAGGAGGCGATGAGCAGTTCTTC. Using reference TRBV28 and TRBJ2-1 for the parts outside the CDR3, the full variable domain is DVKVTQSSRYLVKRTGEKVFLECVQDMDHENMFWYRQDPGLGLRLIYFSYDVKMKEKGDIPEGYSVSREKKERFSLILESASTNQTSMYLCASSKRTGGDEQFFGPGTRLTVL.

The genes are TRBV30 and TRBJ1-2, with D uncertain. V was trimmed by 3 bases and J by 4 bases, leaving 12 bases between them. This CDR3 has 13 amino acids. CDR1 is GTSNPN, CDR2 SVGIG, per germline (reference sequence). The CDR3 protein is CAWSKGTAYGYTF. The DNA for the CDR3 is TGTGCCTGGAGCAAAGGAACAGCCTATGGCTACACCTTC.

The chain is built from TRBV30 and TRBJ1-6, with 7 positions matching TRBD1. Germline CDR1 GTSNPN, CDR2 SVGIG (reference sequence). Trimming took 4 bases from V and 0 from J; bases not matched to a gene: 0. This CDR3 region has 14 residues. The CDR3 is CAWNRGSYNSPLHF. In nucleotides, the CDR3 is TGTGCCTGGAACAGGGGCTCCTATAATTCACCCCTCCACTTT.

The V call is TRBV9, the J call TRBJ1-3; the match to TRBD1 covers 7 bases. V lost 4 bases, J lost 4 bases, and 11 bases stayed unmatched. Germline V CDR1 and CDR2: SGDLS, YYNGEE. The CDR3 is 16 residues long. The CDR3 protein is CASSPPRGTEGNTIYF. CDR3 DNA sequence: TGTGCCAGCAGCCCACCCAGAGGGACAGAGGGAAACACCATATATTTT.

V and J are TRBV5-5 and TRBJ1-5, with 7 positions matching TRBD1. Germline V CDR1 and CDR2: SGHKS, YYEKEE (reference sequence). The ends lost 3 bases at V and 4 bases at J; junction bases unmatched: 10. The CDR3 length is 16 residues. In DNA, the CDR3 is TGTGCCAGCAGCTGGGGACAGTTAGTATGGAATCAGCCCCAGCATTTT. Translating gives CASSWGQLVWNQPQHF.

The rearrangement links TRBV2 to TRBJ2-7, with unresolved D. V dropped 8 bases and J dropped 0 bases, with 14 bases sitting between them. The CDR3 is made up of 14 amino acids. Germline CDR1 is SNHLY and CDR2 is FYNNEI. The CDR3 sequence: CASARVGSSYEQYF. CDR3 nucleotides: TGTGCCAGCGCCCGGGTCGGTAGCTCCTACGAGCAGTACTTC.

The chain's CDR3 is CASGTGLMNTEAFF. The CDR3 nucleotides are TGTGCCAGCGGGACAGGGTTGATGAACACTGAAGCTTTCTTT. The chain carries TRBV19 and TRBJ1-1, with 9 nucleotides matching TRBD1. CDR1 LNHDA and CDR2 SQIVND come from the germline V gene (reference sequence). This CDR3 comprises 14 residues. Unmatched junction bases numbered 5, after V lost 9 bases and J lost 0 bases.

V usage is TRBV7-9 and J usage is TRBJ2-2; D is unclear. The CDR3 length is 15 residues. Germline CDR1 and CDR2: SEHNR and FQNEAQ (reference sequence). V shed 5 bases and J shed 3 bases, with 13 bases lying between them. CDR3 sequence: CASSPNSWDTGELFF. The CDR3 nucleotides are TGTGCCAGCAGCCCTAACAGTTGGGACACCGGGGAGCTGTTTTTT. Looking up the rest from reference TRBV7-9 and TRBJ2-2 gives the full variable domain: DTGVSQNPRHKITKRGQNVTFRCDPISEHNRLYWYRQTLGQGPEFLTYFQNEAQLEKSRLLSDRFSAERPKGSFSTLEIQRTEQGDSAMYLCASSPNSWDTGELFFGEGSRLTVL.

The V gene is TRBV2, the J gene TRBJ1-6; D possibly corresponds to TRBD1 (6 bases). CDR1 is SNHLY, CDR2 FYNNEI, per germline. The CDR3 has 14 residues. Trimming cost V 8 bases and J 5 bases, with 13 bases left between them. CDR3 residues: CASLGRDNNSPLHF. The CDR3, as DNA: TGTGCCAGCCTGGGGAGGGACAATAATTCACCCCTCCACTTT.